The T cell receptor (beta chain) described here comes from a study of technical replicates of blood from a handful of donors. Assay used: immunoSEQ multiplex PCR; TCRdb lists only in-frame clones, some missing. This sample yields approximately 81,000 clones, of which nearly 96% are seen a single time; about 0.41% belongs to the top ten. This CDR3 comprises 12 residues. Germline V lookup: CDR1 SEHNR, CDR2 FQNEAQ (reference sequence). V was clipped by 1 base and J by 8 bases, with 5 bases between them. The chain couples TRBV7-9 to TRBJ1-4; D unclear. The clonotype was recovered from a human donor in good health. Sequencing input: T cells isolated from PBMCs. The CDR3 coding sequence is TGTGCCAGCAGCTTAGTCCCAGAAAAACTGTTTTTT. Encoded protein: CASSLVPEKLFF.